Listed here are 32 T cell receptor beta chains from one sample, sequenced in a study of fetal regulatory T cell absence and autoimmunity. Only in-frame clones appear in the TCRdb table, and some are missing; sequencing was by immunoSEQ multiplex PCR. The data contain 95,000 to 100,000 clones, 72% of them singletons. Specimen: pancreas tissue. The receptors were sampled from a male donor with IPEX syndrome.

The V call is TRBV30, the J call TRBJ2-1; D not certain. Germline lookup yields CDR1 GTSNPN and CDR2 SVGIG (reference sequence). CDR3 length: 8 amino acids. Deletions cut 7 bases from V and 5 bases from J, with 0 bases between. The CDR3 DNA sequence: TGTGCCTACAATGAGCAGTTCTTC. Encoded protein: CAYNEQFF.

This clone has a handful of counts. The rearrangement uses TRBV7-6 and TRBJ1-6; D may be TRBD1 (5 bases). CDR3 length equals 13 residues. Germline-derived CDR1 and CDR2 are SGHVS and FNYEAQ. The V gene lost 5 bases and the J gene lost 7 bases, with 9 bases spanning the gap. The CDR3 DNA sequence: TGTGCCAGCAGCGCAGAGGGGAATTCACCCCTCCACTTT. Residues: CASSAEGNSPLHF.

This chain links TRBV4-1 with TRBJ2-4, with D hard to call. The V end lost 0 bases, the J end lost 0 bases, and 9 bases lay between the germline ends. The CDR3 runs 16 residues. Per the germline V gene, CDR1 is MGHRA and CDR2 is YSYEKL. Here the CDR3 DNA reads TGCGCCAGCAGCCAAGATGGGCGGTTAGCCAAAAACATTCAGTACTTC. This gives the protein CASSQDGRLAKNIQYF.

The chain links TRBV9 to TRBJ1-2; no clear D. Per the germline V gene, CDR1 is SGDLS and CDR2 is YYNGEE. Between the trimmed V and J ends, which lost 3 bases and 2 bases, there was a span of 5 bases. This CDR3 is 12 amino acids long. The CDR3 sequence: CASSGDNYGYTF. CDR3 nucleotide sequence: TGTGCCAGCAGCGGAGACAACTATGGCTACACCTTC.

V and J are TRBV11-3 and TRBJ2-2; D gene uncertain. V shed 4 bases and J shed 6 bases, with 6 bases lying between them. Germline loops: CDR1 SGHNT, CDR2 YENEEA. The CDR3 loop spans 12 amino acids. The CDR3 reads CASSSYPGELFF. The CDR3 DNA reads as TGTGCCAGCAGCTCCTACCCCGGGGAGCTGTTTTTT.

The V and J genes are TRBV27 and TRBJ2-1; D is ambiguous. Germline V gives CDR1 MNHEY, CDR2 SMNVEV (reference sequence). V was pared by 7 bases and J by 0 bases, with 13 bases between. The CDR3 has 15 amino acids. The CDR3 protein is CASTPRSSSYNEQFF. CDR3 sequence (DNA): TGTGCCAGCACACCCCGATCCAGCTCCTACAATGAGCAGTTCTTC.

The chain recombines TRBV5-1 with TRBJ2-1; 16 nucleotides align to TRBD2. The CDR3 runs 17 residues. J gave up 7 bases and V 4 bases, and 8 bases lay outside the gene matches. Germline V gene data show CDR1 as SGHRS and CDR2 as YFSETQ. The CDR3, as DNA: TGCGCCAGCAGCGGGGGACTAGCGGGAGGGCCGAGAAATGAGCAGTTCTTC. This codes for CASSGGLAGGPRNEQFF.

The chain joins TRBV4-3 to TRBJ1-2, with D uncertain. The CDR3 totals 14 residues. The germline V gene encodes CDR1 LGHNA and CDR2 YSLEER. Trimming stripped 1 base from V and 0 bases from J, with 6 bases between. CDR3 sequence reads: CASSQGVANYGYTF. In DNA, the CDR3 is TGCGCCAGCAGCCAAGGGGTAGCTAACTATGGCTACACCTTC.

The chain is built from TRBV15 and TRBJ1-2, with TRBD1 as a possible D gene (5 bases). There are 16 residues in the CDR3. V lost 1 base and J 5 bases, leaving 17 bases between the germline ends. Germline-derived CDR1 and CDR2 are LNHNV and YYDKDF (reference sequence). This CDR3 reads CATSRATVSRLYGYTF. The CDR3 DNA reads TGTGCCACCAGCAGAGCGACAGTTAGCCGATTATATGGCTACACCTTC.

In regard to this clone: The same CDR3 can be traced to other DNA sequences in this sample. V usage is TRBV27 and J usage is TRBJ2-5; possibly TRBD1 or TRBD2 for D (5 bases each). CDR1 is MNHEY and CDR2 is SMNVEV in the germline V gene (reference sequence). The CDR3 length is 15 residues. V was cut by 5 bases and J by 0 bases, with 13 bases left in between. In DNA form, the CDR3 reads TGTGCCAGCAGTCCCCTCGGGGCCAACCAAGAGACCCAGTACTTC. Its protein is CASSPLGANQETQYF.

The CDR3, as DNA: TGTGCCAGCAGTTTGTCGTCCGGGGAGCTGTTTTTT. This sequence encodes CASSLSSGELFF. The chain employs TRBV6-5 and TRBJ2-2; D gene unclear. Trimming removed 4 bases at V and 6 bases at J, with 6 bases between. Germline lookup yields CDR1 MNHEY and CDR2 SVGAGI. The CDR3 contains 12 residues.

This clone was detected only once. The genes are TRBV6-1 and TRBJ2-4; 9 bases agree with TRBD1. V was clipped by 6 bases and J by 9 bases; unmatched bases: 12. The CDR3 extends over 15 amino acids. In germline, CDR1 is MNHNS, CDR2 SASEGT. CDR3 nucleotide sequence: TGTGCCAGCAGGGAGGTGGGGACAGGGTGGGTCATTCAGTACTTC. The encoded protein is CASREVGTGWVIQYF.

This clone was recorded a few times. V usage is TRBV5-4 and J usage is TRBJ1-1, with 8 bases matching TRBD1. The V gene's germline CDR1 is SGHNT and CDR2 YYREEE (reference sequence). The CDR3 runs to 15 residues. V dropped 4 bases and J dropped 0; count of bases not matched to a gene: 5. The CDR3 DNA follows: TGTGCCAGCAGCGACAGGGGAGGGATGAACACTGAAGCTTTCTTT. This codes for CASSDRGGMNTEAFF.

This clone was observed a few times. This chain uses TRBV4-3 with TRBJ2-7; the match to TRBD2 covers 11 bases. This CDR3 spans 15 amino acids. With 4 bases clipped from V and 3 bases from J, the junction kept 5 bases outside the gene matches. Germline V gene sequence: CDR1 LGHNA, CDR2 YSLEER. The CDR3 coding sequence is TGCGCCAGCAGCCCCTCCCTAGCGGGGGGCTACGAGCAGTACTTC. Encoded protein: CASSPSLAGGYEQYF.

The chain combines TRBV11-3 with TRBJ2-3; unclear D gene. Germline V gene lookup returns CDR1 SGHNT and CDR2 YENEEA. The ends were cut back, 4 bases at V and 2 bases at J, with 1 base in the middle. The CDR3 contains 11 residues. In DNA form, the CDR3 reads TGTGCCAGCAGCTCCACAGATACGCAGTATTTT. Encoded protein: CASSSTDTQYF.

The genes are TRBV18 and TRBJ1-6; D is possibly TRBD1 (5 bases). The germline V and J ends were trimmed by 0 bases and 4 bases, with 10 bases remaining between them. Germline CDR1 reads KGHSH; CDR2 reads LQKENI. This CDR3 spans 16 amino acids. This chain's CDR3 is CASSPPGLYYNSPLHF. The DNA for the CDR3 is TGTGCCAGCTCACCACCGGGACTGTATTATAATTCACCCCTCCACTTT.

The V and J genes are TRBV7-5 and TRBJ1-2; the table's D call of TRBD1 was not tested on the DNA. TRBV7-5 is annotated as a pseudogene. The CDR3 extends over 14 amino acids. The DNA for the CDR3 is TGTGTCAGAAGCTTCCGGGACAGCAACTATGGCTACACCTTC. Protein: CVRSFRDSNYGYTF.

V gene TRBV25-1 combines with J gene TRBJ1-2; tentatively, D is TRBD1 (6 bases). Germline CDR1 and CDR2: MGHDK and SYGVNS. V was cut by 6 bases and J by 4 bases, with 15 bases left in between. The CDR3 spans 14 residues. Written as DNA, the CDR3 is TGTGCCAGCAGCCCCTTGGGAGGGGGCTATGGCTACACCTTC. Translating gives CASSPLGGGYGYTF.

The chain joins TRBV7-8 to TRBJ2-3, with D unresolved. With 1 base removed from V and 4 bases from J, the gap between germline ends came to 9 bases. In germline, CDR1 is SGHVS, CDR2 FQNEAQ. The CDR3 spans 14 residues. CDR3 loop: CASSLEYGSDTQYF. The CDR3 nucleotides are TGTGCCAGCAGCTTAGAGTACGGGTCAGATACGCAGTATTTT.

The chain carries TRBV7-2 and TRBJ2-7, with D possibly matching TRBD2 (5 bases). The CDR3 runs 16 residues. V was shortened by 1 base and J by 0 bases, with 13 bases between the two germline ends. Germline CDR1 is SGHTA and CDR2 is FQGNSA. Written as DNA, the CDR3 is TGTGCCAGCAGCTTAGTTGGCGGGCCAAGCTCCTACGAGCAGTACTTC. It translates to CASSLVGGPSSYEQYF.

This clone was found a few times. The chain couples TRBV27 to TRBJ2-2, with 7 bases aligning to TRBD2. The CDR3 is made up of 14 amino acids. Germline V lookup: CDR1 MNHEY, CDR2 SMNVEV (reference sequence). The trim removed 7 bases at V and 4 bases at J, leaving 6 bases unmatched. The CDR3 DNA reads TGTGCCAGCACCGCTAGCGGCATCACCGGGGAGCTGTTTTTT. Translation: CASTASGITGELFF.

The chain couples TRBV7-8 to TRBJ1-1; TRBD1 matches at 7 bases. CDR1 SGHVS and CDR2 FQNEAQ come from the germline V gene. J was trimmed by 11 bases and V by 5 bases; bases with no gene match: 11. This CDR3 comprises 13 residues. The CDR3 nucleotides read TGTGCCAGCAGCGAGAATTTGGCAGGGGGGGCTTTCTTT. It translates to CASSENLAGGAFF.

This clone was counted only a few times. The V gene is TRBV4-3, the J gene TRBJ1-2; 9 bases are a match to TRBD1. The CDR3 has 15 amino acids. V lost 6 bases to trimming and J lost 8 bases; unmatched junction nucleotides: 13. CDR1 and CDR2 (germline): LGHNA, YSLEER. The CDR3 sequence is CASSEGQGLTEGYTF. The CDR3 DNA sequence: TGCGCCAGCAGTGAGGGACAGGGACTTACAGAGGGCTACACCTTC.

The chain recombines TRBV11-3 with TRBJ2-1; 7 bases fit TRBD1. This CDR3 spans 16 amino acids. CDR1 and CDR2 from the germline V gene are SGHNT and YENEEA. V lost 4 bases and J lost 2; bases outside the gene matches: 8. As DNA, the CDR3 is TGTGCCAGCAGCTCCCTCGACAGGGCTGCCTACAATGAGCAGTTCTTC. Amino acid sequence: CASSSLDRAAYNEQFF.

The V call is TRBV7-2, the J call TRBJ1-3, with D possibly matching TRBD1 (5 bases). V was cut by 5 bases and J by 10 bases, with 21 bases left in between. The CDR3 has 15 residues. CDR1 is SGHTA, CDR2 FQGNSA, per germline. CDR3 DNA: TGTGCCAGCAGCCCACAGGTTGATTCCCCCGCAACCATATATTTT. Translation: CASSPQVDSPATIYF.

The CDR3 DNA follows: TGTGCCAGCAGCGTAGACAGCTCCTATAATTCACCCCTCCACTTT. Protein: CASSVDSSYNSPLHF. The chain employs TRBV9 and TRBJ1-6; D not certain. Trimming stripped 0 bases from V and 0 bases from J, with 4 bases between. CDR1 is SGDLS, CDR2 YYNGEE, per germline. This CDR3 has 15 residues.

The DNA of the CDR3 is TGTGCCAGCAGTAAGACCGCGACCTACGAGCAGTACTTC. This codes for CASSKTATYEQYF. J is TRBJ2-7 and V is TRBV2; D is unresolved. V was trimmed by 5 bases and J by 2 bases, leaving 10 bases between them. CDR3 size: 13 residues. Looked up from germline, CDR1 is SNHLY and CDR2 is FYNNEI.

The gene calls are TRBV27 and TRBJ1-5; D perhaps matches TRBD1 (6 bases). Germline CDR1 and CDR2: MNHEY and SMNVEV (reference sequence). V dropped 5 bases and J dropped 5 bases, with 19 bases sitting between them. The CDR3 spans 16 residues. CDR3 amino acids: CASSPRGQGNDQPQHF. The CDR3 region has the DNA TGTGCCAGCAGTCCCCGAGGGCAGGGGAATGATCAGCCCCAGCATTTT.

The chain combines TRBV6-5 with TRBJ1-2; tentatively, D is TRBD1 (5 bases). Per the germline V gene, CDR1 is MNHEY and CDR2 is SVGAGI. Deletions cut 2 bases from V and 2 bases from J, with 12 bases between. CDR3 length: 15 amino acids. This CDR3 reads CASSYNPGRNYGYTF. For the CDR3, the DNA is TGTGCCAGCAGTTACAATCCAGGGAGGAACTATGGCTACACCTTC.

This clone was counted a few times. V and J are TRBV20-1 and TRBJ2-2; D is undetermined. The CDR3 loop spans 11 amino acids. The germline V gene encodes CDR1 DFQATT and CDR2 SNEGSKA (reference sequence). Between the trimmed V and J ends, which lost 2 bases and 3 bases, there was a span of 1 base. CDR3 in amino acids: CSARHTGELFF. The CDR3 DNA reads as TGCAGTGCTAGACACACCGGGGAGCTGTTTTTT.

V gene TRBV7-9 combines with J gene TRBJ2-7; the match to TRBD1 covers 7 bases. Per the germline V gene, CDR1 is SEHNR and CDR2 is FQNEAQ (reference sequence). The CDR3 is 13 residues long. With V trimmed by 1 base and J by 7 bases, 4 bases remained unmatched. This CDR3 reads CASSLEGAGEQYF. The CDR3, as DNA: TGTGCCAGCAGCTTAGAGGGGGCAGGGGAGCAGTACTTC.

V is TRBV6-1 and J is TRBJ2-3, with D hard to call. This CDR3 has 15 amino acids. Per the germline V gene, CDR1 is MNHNS and CDR2 is SASEGT. Trimming removed 4 bases at V and 0 bases at J, with 11 bases between. Written as DNA, the CDR3 is TGTGCCAGCAGTGCCCAGGAAGCTAGCACAGATACGCAGTATTTT. It translates to CASSAQEASTDTQYF.